The rows below give T cell receptor beta chains drawn from one sample of a study of immune characterization of retroperitoneal liposarcoma. TCRdb reprocessed the PCR reads via MiXCR and lists one record per CDR3 protein. The data contain about 10,000 distinct CDR3 sequences, roughly a quarter of them singletons. The sample consisted of blood. The source of these receptors is a male donor with retroperitoneal liposarcoma. Each CDR3 is given with its conserved first and last residue. Only some rows state a clone size, as once, few, many or a class for expanded clones.

>TRBV10-3|TRBJ2-5|medium-sized
CATRGSGETQYF
>TRBV6-1|TRBJ1-5|many
CASRNLGQPQHF
>TRBV11-3|TRBJ2-2|-
CASSFSGTTRTGELFF
>TRBV27|TRBJ2-5|-
CASSPDRLKGTQYF
>TRBV11-2|TRBJ2-1|few
CASSLERWNEQFF
>TRBV12-3/TRBV12-4|TRBJ2-2|few
CASGRTANTGELFF
>TRBV12-3/TRBV12-4|TRBJ2-4|-
CASRGGLENIQYF
>TRBV11-2|TRBJ2-1|-
CASSLDREWGEQFF
>TRBV4-1|TRBJ1-2|many
CASSQLGQGTGGYTF
>TRBV6-6|TRBJ2-3|many
CASSYTGYGATDTQYF
>TRBV6-4|TRBJ2-3|-
CASSEQGDGTDTQYF
>TRBV12-3/TRBV12-4|TRBJ2-3|many
CASTHRVFGTSGGDTDTQYF
>TRBV7-6|TRBJ2-5|-
CASIKDTEETQYF
>TRBV10-3|TRBJ1-1|-
CAISAGGVYTEAFF
>TRBV6-1|TRBJ2-7|-
CASSGQDFSYEQYF
>TRBV4-1|TRBJ1-2|-
CASSQEVLLGGYTF
>TRBV7-6|TRBJ2-3|many
CASSPTITDTQYF
>TRBV12-3/TRBV12-4|TRBJ2-1|few
CASSRTSWEQFF